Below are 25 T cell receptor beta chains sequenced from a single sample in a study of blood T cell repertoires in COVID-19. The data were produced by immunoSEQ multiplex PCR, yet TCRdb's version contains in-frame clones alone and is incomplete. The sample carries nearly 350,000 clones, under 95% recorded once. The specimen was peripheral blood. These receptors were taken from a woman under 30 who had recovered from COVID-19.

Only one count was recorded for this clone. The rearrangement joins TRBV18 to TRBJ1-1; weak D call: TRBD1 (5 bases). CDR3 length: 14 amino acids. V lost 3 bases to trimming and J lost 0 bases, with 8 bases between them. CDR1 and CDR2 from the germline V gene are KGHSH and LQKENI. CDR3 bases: TGTGCCAGCTCACCGACGGACATGAACACTGAAGCTTTCTTT. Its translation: CASSPTDMNTEAFF.

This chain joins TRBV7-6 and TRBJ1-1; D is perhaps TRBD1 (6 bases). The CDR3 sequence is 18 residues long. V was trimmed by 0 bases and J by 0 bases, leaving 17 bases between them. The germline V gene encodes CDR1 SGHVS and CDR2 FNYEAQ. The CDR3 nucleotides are TGTGCCAGCAGCTTAGCGCCCCACAGGGACCCCATGAACACTGAAGCTTTCTTT. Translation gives CASSLAPHRDPMNTEAFF.

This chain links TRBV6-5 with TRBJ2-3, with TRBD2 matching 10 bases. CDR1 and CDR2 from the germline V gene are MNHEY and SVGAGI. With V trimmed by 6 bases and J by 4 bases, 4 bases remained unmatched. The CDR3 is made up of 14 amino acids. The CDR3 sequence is CASRLAGASDTQYF. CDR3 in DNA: TGTGCCAGCAGGCTAGCGGGAGCTTCAGATACGCAGTATTTT.

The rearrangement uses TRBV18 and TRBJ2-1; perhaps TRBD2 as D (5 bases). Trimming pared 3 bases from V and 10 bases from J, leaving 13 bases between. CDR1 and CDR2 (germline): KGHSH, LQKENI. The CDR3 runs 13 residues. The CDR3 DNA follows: TGTGCCAGCTCACCCACTAGTTCTTGGGAGCAGTTCTTC. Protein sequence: CASSPTSSWEQFF.

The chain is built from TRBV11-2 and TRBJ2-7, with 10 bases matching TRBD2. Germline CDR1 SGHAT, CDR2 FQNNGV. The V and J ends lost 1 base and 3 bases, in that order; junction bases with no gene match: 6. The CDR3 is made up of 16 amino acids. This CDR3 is CASSLVTSGDLYEQYV. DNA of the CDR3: TGTGCCAGCAGCTTAGTCACTAGCGGGGACCTCTACGAGCAGTACGTC.

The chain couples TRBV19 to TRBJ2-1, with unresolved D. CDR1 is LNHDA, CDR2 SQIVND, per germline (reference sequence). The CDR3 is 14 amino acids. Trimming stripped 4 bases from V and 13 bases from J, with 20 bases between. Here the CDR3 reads CASSTNPTTLPQFF. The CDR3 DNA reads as TGTGCCAGTAGTACCAACCCCACCACTTTACCTCAGTTCTTC.

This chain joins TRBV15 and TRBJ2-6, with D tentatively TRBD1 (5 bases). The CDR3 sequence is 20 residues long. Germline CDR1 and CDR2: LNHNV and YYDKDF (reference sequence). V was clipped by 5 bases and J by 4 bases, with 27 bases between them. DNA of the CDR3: TGTGCCACCAGCGAATGGCCCCCGCAGTCCAGGGTTGGAGGGGCCAACGTCCTGACTTTC. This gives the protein CATSEWPPQSRVGGANVLTF.

Here the CDR3 reads CASTLPGQSNQPQHF. DNA for the CDR3: TGTGCCAGTACCTTACCGGGACAGAGCAATCAGCCCCAGCATTTT. This chain uses TRBV19 with TRBJ1-5, with TRBD1 matching over 7 bases. This CDR3 has 15 amino acids. V shed 7 bases and J 1 base; nucleotides not matched to a gene: 7. In germline, CDR1 is LNHDA, CDR2 SQIVND (reference sequence).

CDR3 protein: CASSPGQGAFVGQYV. The DNA for the CDR3 is TGTGCCAGCAGCCCGGGACAGGGGGCGTTTGTTGGGCAGTACGTC. V and J are TRBV6-2 or TRBV6-3 and TRBJ2-7, with TRBD1 identical over 12 bases. Losses at the gene ends were 6 bases for V and 9 bases for J; bases not matched to a gene: 12. Germline V lookup: CDR1 MNHEY, CDR2 SVGEGT. This CDR3 spans 15 amino acids.

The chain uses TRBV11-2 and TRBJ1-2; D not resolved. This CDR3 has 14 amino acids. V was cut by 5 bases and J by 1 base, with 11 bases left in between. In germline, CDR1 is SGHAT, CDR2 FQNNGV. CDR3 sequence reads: CASSPGGINYGYTF. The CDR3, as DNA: TGTGCCAGCAGCCCTGGAGGGATTAACTATGGCTACACCTTC.

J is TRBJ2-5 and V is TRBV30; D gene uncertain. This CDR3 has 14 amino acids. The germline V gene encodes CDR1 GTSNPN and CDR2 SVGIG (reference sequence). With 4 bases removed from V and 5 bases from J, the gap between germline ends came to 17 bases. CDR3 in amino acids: CAWKEYRPDETQYF. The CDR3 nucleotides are TGTGCCTGGAAGGAGTATCGGCCCGACGAGACCCAGTACTTC.

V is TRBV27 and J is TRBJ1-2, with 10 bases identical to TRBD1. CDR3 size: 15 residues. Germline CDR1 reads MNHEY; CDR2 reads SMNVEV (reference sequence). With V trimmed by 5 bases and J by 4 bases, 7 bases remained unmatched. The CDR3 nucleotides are TGTGCCAGCAGTCTCTCGACAGGGGGCATCTATGGCTACACCTTC. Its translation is CASSLSTGGIYGYTF.

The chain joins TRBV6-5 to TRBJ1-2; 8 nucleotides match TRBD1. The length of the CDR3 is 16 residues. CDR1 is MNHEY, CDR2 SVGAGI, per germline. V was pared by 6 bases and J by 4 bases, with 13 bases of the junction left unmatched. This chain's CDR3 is CASRYERTGLTYGYTF. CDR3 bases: TGTGCCAGCAGATACGAACGGACAGGGCTCACCTATGGCTACACCTTC.

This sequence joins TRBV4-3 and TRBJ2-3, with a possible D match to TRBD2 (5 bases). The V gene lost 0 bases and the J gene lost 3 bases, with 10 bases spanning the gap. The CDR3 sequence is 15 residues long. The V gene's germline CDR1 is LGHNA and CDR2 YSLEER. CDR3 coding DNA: TGCGCCAGCAGCCAAGATTACAGCGGAACAGATACGCAGTATTTT. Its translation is CASSQDYSGTDTQYF.

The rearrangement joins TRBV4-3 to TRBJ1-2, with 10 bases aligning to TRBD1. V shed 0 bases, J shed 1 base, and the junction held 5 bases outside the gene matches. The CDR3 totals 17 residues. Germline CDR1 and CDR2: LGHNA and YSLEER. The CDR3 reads CASSQDLGTGVNYGYTF. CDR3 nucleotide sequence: TGCGCCAGCAGCCAAGATTTGGGGACAGGGGTTAACTATGGCTACACCTTC.

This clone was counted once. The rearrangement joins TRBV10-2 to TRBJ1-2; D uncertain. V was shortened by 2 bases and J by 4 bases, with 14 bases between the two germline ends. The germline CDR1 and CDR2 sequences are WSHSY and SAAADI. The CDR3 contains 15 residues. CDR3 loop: CASSEKLGPGYGYTF. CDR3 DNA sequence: TGCGCCAGCAGTGAGAAACTAGGGCCGGGCTATGGCTACACCTTC.

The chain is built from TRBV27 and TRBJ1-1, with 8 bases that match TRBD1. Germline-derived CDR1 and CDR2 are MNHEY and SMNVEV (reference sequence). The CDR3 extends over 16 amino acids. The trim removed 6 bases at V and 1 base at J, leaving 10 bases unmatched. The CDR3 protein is CASSQSPGTGNTEAFF. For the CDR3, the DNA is TGTGCCAGCAGCCAGAGCCCCGGGACAGGGAACACTGAAGCTTTCTTT.

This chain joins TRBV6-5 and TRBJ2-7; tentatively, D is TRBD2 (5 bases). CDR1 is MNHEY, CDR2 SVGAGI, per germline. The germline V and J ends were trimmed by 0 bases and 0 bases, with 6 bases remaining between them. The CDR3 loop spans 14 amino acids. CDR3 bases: TGTGCCAGCAGTTACTCGCGGGCCTCCTACGAGCAGTACGTC. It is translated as CASSYSRASYEQYV.

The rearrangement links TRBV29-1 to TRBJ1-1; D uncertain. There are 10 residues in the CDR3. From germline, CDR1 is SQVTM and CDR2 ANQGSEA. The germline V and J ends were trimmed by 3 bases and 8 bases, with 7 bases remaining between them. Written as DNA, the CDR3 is TGCAGCGTTGAGGGCAGGGAAGCTTTCTTT. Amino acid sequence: CSVEGREAFF. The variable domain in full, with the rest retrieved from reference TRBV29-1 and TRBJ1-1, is SAVISQKPSRDICQRGTSLTIQCQVDSQVTMMFWYRQQPGQSLTLIATANQGSEATYESGFVIDKFPISRPNLTFSTLTVSNMSPEDSSIYLCSVEGREAFFGQGTRLTVV.

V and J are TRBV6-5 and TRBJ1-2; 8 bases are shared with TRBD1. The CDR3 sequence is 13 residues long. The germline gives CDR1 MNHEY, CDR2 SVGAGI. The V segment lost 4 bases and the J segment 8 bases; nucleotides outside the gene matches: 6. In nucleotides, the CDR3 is TGTGCCAGCAGTTTCCTCGGGACAGGCGGCTACACCTTC. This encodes CASSFLGTGGYTF.

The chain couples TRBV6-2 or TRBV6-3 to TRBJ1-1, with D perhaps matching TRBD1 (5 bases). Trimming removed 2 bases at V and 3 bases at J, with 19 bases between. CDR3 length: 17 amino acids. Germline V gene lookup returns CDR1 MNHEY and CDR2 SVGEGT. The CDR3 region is CASSYRAQGGVDTEAFF. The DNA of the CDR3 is TGTGCCAGCAGTTACCGGGCCCAGGGAGGGGTGGACACTGAAGCTTTCTTT.

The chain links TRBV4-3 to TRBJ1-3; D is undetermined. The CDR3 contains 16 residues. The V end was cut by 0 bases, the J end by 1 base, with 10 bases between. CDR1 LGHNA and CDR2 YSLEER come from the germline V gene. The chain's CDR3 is CASSQDPVASGNTIYF. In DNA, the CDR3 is TGCGCCAGCAGCCAAGACCCCGTAGCATCTGGAAACACCATATATTTT.

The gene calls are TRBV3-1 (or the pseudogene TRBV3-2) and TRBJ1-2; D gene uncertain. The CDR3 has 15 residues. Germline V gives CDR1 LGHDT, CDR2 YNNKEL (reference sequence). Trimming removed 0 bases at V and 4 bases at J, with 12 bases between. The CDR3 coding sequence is TGTGCCAGCAGCCAAGACGACCACGAGGGCTATGGCTACACCTTC. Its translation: CASSQDDHEGYGYTF.

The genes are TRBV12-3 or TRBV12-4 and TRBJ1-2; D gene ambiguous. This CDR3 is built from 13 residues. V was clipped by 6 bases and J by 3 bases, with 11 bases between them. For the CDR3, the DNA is TGTGCCAGCAGCAAGCGGCTATACTATGGCTACACCTTC. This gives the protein CASSKRLYYGYTF.

Here the CDR3 reads CASYRDYKYNEQFF. CDR3 nucleotides: TGCGCCAGCTACCGGGACTACAAATACAATGAGCAGTTCTTC. This chain joins TRBV5-1 and TRBJ2-1; the match to TRBD2 covers 7 bases. This CDR3 region has 14 residues. Germline assignment: CDR1 SGHRS and CDR2 YFSETQ. V shed 7 bases, J shed 4 bases, and the junction held 8 bases outside the gene matches.